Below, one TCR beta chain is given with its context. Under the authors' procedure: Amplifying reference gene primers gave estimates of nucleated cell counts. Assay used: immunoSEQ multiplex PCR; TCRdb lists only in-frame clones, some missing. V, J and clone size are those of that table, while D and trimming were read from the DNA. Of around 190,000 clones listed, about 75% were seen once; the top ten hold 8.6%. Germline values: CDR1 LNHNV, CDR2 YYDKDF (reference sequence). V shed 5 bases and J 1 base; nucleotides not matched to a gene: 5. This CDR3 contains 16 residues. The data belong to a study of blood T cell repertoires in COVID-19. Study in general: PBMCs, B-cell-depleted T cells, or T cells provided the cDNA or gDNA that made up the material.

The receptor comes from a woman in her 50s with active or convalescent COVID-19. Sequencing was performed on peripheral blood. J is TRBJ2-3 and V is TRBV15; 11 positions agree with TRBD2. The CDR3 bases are TGTGCCACCAGCCGGGGGACTAGCGGACGCACAGATACGCAGTATTTT. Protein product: CATSRGTSGRTDTQYF.